A single sample gave rise to the 22 T cell receptor beta chains below, sequenced in a study of T cell changes during pregnancy in multiple sclerosis. Produced via immunoSEQ multiplex PCR; TCRdb's table is partial and in-frame only. The data contain 35,000 to 40,000 clones, 88% of them singletons. The sample here was CD4+ T cells from peripheral blood mononuclear cells, taken before pregnancy. These receptors were obtained from a female donor with multiple sclerosis, enrolled in a pregnancy study.

The chain combines TRBV7-9 with TRBJ2-2; possibly TRBD2 for D (6 bases). V was shortened by 3 bases and J by 0 bases, with 14 bases between the two germline ends. Germline CDR1 SEHNR, CDR2 FQNEAQ (reference sequence). This CDR3 region has 17 residues. The CDR3 sequence is CASSLEGKRPNTGELFF. CDR3 nucleotide sequence: TGTGCCAGCAGCTTGGAGGGCAAGCGCCCGAACACCGGGGAGCTGTTTTTT.

This clone was picked up one time. The genes are TRBV5-1 and TRBJ2-7; TRBD2 aligns across 9 bases. The CDR3 is 14 amino acids. Unmatched junction bases numbered 10, after V lost 3 bases and J lost 9 bases. CDR1 and CDR2 from the germline V gene are SGHRS and YFSETQ. DNA of the CDR3: TGCGCCAGCAGCTCAGGCCGACTAGCGGACGGGCAGTACTTC. Encoded protein: CASSSGRLADGQYF.

The chain is built from TRBV10-3 and TRBJ2-2; TRBD1 matches 10 bases. From germline, CDR1 is ENHRY and CDR2 SYGVKD. The CDR3 loop spans 15 amino acids. J lost 5 bases, V lost 10 bases, and 10 bases had no gene match. CDR3 bases: TGTGCCACGGTGTCCGGGACAGGGGTGACCGGGGAGCTGTTTTTT. This codes for CATVSGTGVTGELFF.

The V call is TRBV6-5, the J call TRBJ1-1; D is undetermined. V lost 7 bases, J lost 2 bases, and 5 bases lay in between. The germline gives CDR1 MNHEY, CDR2 SVGAGI. The CDR3 sequence is 11 residues long. In DNA form, the CDR3 reads TGTGCCAGCAACTCCAACACTGAAGCTTTCTTT. Residues: CASNSNTEAFF.

The chain joins TRBV6-1 to TRBJ2-1, with 12 bases identical to TRBD2. The CDR3 has 17 amino acids. The J segment lost 6 bases and the V segment lost 3 bases, leaving 9 bases of the junction unmatched. In germline, CDR1 is MNHNS, CDR2 SASEGT. The DNA of the CDR3 is TGTGCCAGCAGTGACGGTGTGACTAGCGGGAGTGGCAATGAGCAGTTCTTC. It encodes CASSDGVTSGSGNEQFF.

The CDR3 sequence: CASGRWGENTEAFF. CDR3 coding DNA: TGTGCCAGCGGGAGGTGGGGGGAGAACACTGAAGCTTTCTTT. This chain connects TRBV28 to TRBJ1-1; perhaps TRBD1 as D (5 bases). Trimming shortened V by 8 bases and J by 1 base, and 14 bases separated the two germline ends. Germline V gene lookup returns CDR1 MDHEN and CDR2 SYDVKM. The CDR3 has 14 residues.

The V and J genes are TRBV5-5 and TRBJ2-5, with D uncertain. Germline CDR1 SGHKS, CDR2 YYEKEE (reference sequence). The CDR3 contains 13 residues. Trimming left V 0 bases short and J 5 bases short, with 8 bases between. CDR3 region: CASSLARRETQYF. The CDR3 nucleotides are TGTGCCAGCAGCTTGGCTAGACGGGAGACCCAGTACTTC.

The rearrangement joins TRBV6-5 to TRBJ1-1; perhaps TRBD1 as D (6 bases). From germline, CDR1 is MNHEY and CDR2 SVGAGI. The CDR3 is made up of 12 amino acids. The V and J ends lost 5 bases and 10 bases respectively, with 14 bases between them. In DNA, the CDR3 is TGTGCCAGCAGTGACCCACAGGGAACAGCTTTCTTT. It codes for CASSDPQGTAFF.

In its sample, this clone was seen a few times. The genes are TRBV30 and TRBJ1-4; maybe TRBD1 (5 bases). This CDR3 contains 13 residues. From germline, CDR1 is GTSNPN and CDR2 SVGIG (reference sequence). Deletions cut 6 bases from V and 7 bases from J, with 15 bases between. CDR3 nucleotide sequence: TGTGCCTGCAATCAGGGTCTGCGTGAAAAACTGTTTTTT. It translates to CACNQGLREKLFF.

The rearrangement links TRBV4-3 to TRBJ2-2, with 12 bases fitting TRBD2. Trimming took 3 bases from V and 5 from J; bases not matched to a gene: 10. The CDR3 is 18 amino acids. Per germline, CDR1 LGHNA and CDR2 YSLEER. The CDR3 loop reads CASSQPGTGTSGTGELFF. The CDR3 DNA sequence: TGCGCCAGCAGCCAGCCCGGCACCGGGACTAGCGGGACCGGGGAGCTGTTTTTT.

This clone showed up just a few times. The chain combines TRBV7-3 with TRBJ2-3; D is unresolved. The CDR3 runs to 14 residues. The germline V gene encodes CDR1 SGHTA and CDR2 FQGTGA. V lost 8 bases, J lost 4 bases, and 16 bases lay in between. The CDR3 coding sequence is TGTGCCAGCGCCCCCGACATGGGCGCAGATACGCAGTATTTT. Translated: CASAPDMGADTQYF. Full variable domain (outside the CDR3, taken from reference TRBV7-3 and TRBJ2-3): GAGVSQTPSNKVTEKGKYVELRCDPISGHTALYWYRQSLGQGPEFLIYFQGTGAADDSGLPNDRFFAVRPEGSVSTLKIQRTERGDSAVYLCASAPDMGADTQYFGPGTRLTVL.

V is TRBV5-1 and J is TRBJ2-1; D perhaps matches TRBD2 (6 bases). Germline CDR1 is SGHRS and CDR2 is YFSETQ. The CDR3 covers 13 residues. Trimming cost V 2 bases and J 9 bases, with 12 bases left between them. CDR3 DNA sequence: TGCGCCAGCAGCTTTACGACTAGTCCTGAGCAGTTCTTC. It specifies CASSFTTSPEQFF.

V is TRBV4-3 and J is TRBJ2-1, with 7 bases fitting TRBD2. V was pared by 1 base and J by 5 bases, with 5 bases of the junction left unmatched. The CDR3 consists of 15 residues. Per the germline V gene, CDR1 is LGHNA and CDR2 is YSLEER. CDR3 protein: CASSQGGAGHNEQFF. The CDR3 region has the DNA TGCGCCAGCAGCCAAGGTGGAGCGGGACACAATGAGCAGTTCTTC.

This clone has only one observation. This chain connects TRBV5-1 to TRBJ2-3, with a possible D match to TRBD1 (6 bases). The germline V gene encodes CDR1 SGHRS and CDR2 YFSETQ. The CDR3 has 14 residues. Trimming stripped 3 bases from V and 2 bases from J, with 10 bases between. For the CDR3, the DNA is TGCGCCAGCAGCTCGAACAGGGTCACAGATACGCAGTATTTT. Amino acids: CASSSNRVTDTQYF.

The V and J genes are TRBV29-1 and TRBJ1-1; D remains ambiguous. V was cut by 0 bases and J by 0 bases, with 8 bases left in between. This CDR3 is 14 amino acids long. The V gene's germline CDR1 is SQVTM and CDR2 ANQGSEA. CDR3 DNA: TGCAGCGTTGAAGAGCCCGGGATGAACACTGAAGCTTTCTTT. Protein product: CSVEEPGMNTEAFF.

CDR3 amino acids: CASSPPKREGPSSTDTQYF. The CDR3 region has the DNA TGTGCCAGCAGCCCTCCTAAGCGGGAGGGTCCCTCTAGCACAGATACGCAGTATTTT. The chain links TRBV13 to TRBJ2-3; 10 positions agree with TRBD2. This CDR3 contains 19 residues. J gave up 0 bases and V 5 bases, and 14 bases lay outside the gene matches. The germline CDR1 and CDR2 sequences are PRHDT and FYEKMQ (reference sequence). Full variable domain (missing parts from reference TRBV13 and TRBJ2-3): AAGVIQSPRHLIKEKRETATLKCYPIPRHDTVYWYQQGPGQDPQFLISFYEKMQSDKGSIPDRFSAQQFSDYHSELNMSSLELGDSALYFCASSPPKREGPSSTDTQYFGPGTRLTVL.

This chain joins TRBV30 and TRBJ1-3; 8 bases fit TRBD1. This CDR3 has 14 amino acids. After removal of 5 bases from V and 5 bases from J, the junction contained 8 bases not matched to a gene. CDR1 is GTSNPN, CDR2 SVGIG, per germline (reference sequence). The DNA of the CDR3 is TGTGCCTGGGAAAAGACAGGGGCAAGAAACACCATATATTTT. Translating it yields CAWEKTGARNTIYF.

This clone was found a few times. The gene calls are TRBV7-2 and TRBJ2-1; no clear D. Germline CDR1 is SGHTA and CDR2 is FQGNSA. This CDR3 comprises 12 residues. Trimming removed 2 bases from V and 10 bases from J, with 9 bases in between. This chain's CDR3 is CASSLSRAEQFF. In nucleotides, the CDR3 is TGTGCCAGCAGCTTATCACGAGCAGAGCAGTTCTTC.

The chain couples TRBV5-4 to TRBJ2-7, with D perhaps TRBD2 (5 bases). Germline V gene data show CDR1 as SGHNT and CDR2 as YYREEE (reference sequence). This CDR3 region has 14 residues. The ends were cut back, 2 bases at V and 1 base at J, with 10 bases in the middle. Written as DNA, the CDR3 is TGTGCCAGCAGCTTCTTTAGCGCTTCCTACGAGCAGTACTTC. Its translation is CASSFFSASYEQYF.

V and J are TRBV19 and TRBJ1-5; 8 bases line up with TRBD1. The CDR3 covers 16 residues. Germline CDR1 and CDR2: LNHDA and SQIVND (reference sequence). J was trimmed by 4 bases and V by 1 base; bases with no gene match: 6. The CDR3 loop reads CASSIVYGTGNQPQHF. In nucleotides, the CDR3 is TGTGCCAGTAGTATAGTTTACGGGACAGGTAATCAGCCCCAGCATTTT. Variable domain in full (rest from reference TRBV19 and TRBJ1-5): DGGITQSPKYLFRKEGQNVTLSCEQNLNHDAMYWYRQDPGQGLRLIYYSQIVNDFQKGDIAEGYSVSREKKESFPLTVTSAQKNPTAFYLCASSIVYGTGNQPQHFGDGTRLSIL.

The V gene is TRBV6-1, the J gene TRBJ2-7; 8 nucleotides agree with TRBD1. Germline V gene data show CDR1 as MNHNS and CDR2 as SASEGT. CDR3 length: 14 residues. The junction had 12 bases not matched to a gene; V was cut back by 9 bases and J by 5 bases. CDR3 sequence: CASSPGQARNEQYF. CDR3 bases: TGTGCCAGTAGTCCGGGACAGGCGAGGAACGAGCAGTACTTC.

This sequence joins TRBV19 and TRBJ1-2; 8 bases map to TRBD1. The trim removed 5 bases at V and 2 bases at J, leaving 7 bases unmatched. This CDR3 has 15 amino acids. Germline V lookup: CDR1 LNHDA, CDR2 SQIVND (reference sequence). The CDR3, as DNA: TGTGCCAGTAGTCCAAGGCAGGGGGCGAACTATGGCTACACCTTC. This sequence encodes CASSPRQGANYGYTF.